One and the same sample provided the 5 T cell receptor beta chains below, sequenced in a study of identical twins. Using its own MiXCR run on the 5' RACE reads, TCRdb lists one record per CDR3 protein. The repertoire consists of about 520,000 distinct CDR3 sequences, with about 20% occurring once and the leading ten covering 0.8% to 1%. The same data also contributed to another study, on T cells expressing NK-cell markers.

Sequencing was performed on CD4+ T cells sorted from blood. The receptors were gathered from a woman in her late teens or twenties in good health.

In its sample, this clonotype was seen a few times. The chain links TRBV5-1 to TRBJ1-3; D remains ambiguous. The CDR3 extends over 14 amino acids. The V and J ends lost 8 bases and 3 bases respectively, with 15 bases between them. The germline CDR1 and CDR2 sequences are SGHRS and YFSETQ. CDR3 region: CASSEGVDGNTIYF. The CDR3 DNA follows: TGCGCCAGTTCGGAGGGCGTCGATGGAAACACCATATATTTT.

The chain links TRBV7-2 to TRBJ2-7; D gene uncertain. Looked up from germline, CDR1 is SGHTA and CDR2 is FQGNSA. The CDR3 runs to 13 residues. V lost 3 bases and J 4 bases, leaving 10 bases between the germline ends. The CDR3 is CASSLGFLYEQYF. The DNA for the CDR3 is TGTGCCAGCAGCTTGGGATTCCTTTACGAGCAGTACTTC.

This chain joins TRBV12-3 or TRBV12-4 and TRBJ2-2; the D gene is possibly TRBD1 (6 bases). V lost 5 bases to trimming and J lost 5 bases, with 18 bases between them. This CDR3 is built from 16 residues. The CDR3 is CASSHTGYSGTGELFF. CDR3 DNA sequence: TGTGCCAGCAGTCATACAGGGTACTCGGGGACCGGGGAGCTGTTTTTT.

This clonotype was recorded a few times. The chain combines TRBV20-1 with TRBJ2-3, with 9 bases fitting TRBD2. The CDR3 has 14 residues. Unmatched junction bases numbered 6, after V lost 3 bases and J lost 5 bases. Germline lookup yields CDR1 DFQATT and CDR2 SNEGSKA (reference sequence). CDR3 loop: CSASMGLAVDTQYF. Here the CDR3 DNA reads TGCAGTGCTAGTATGGGACTAGCCGTAGATACGCAGTATTTT.

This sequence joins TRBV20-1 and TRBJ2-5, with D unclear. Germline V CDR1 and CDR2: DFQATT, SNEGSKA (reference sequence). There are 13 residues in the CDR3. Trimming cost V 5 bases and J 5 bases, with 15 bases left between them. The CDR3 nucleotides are TGCAGTGCTCCGTTAGCTGTCGGCGAGACCCAGTACTTC. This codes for CSAPLAVGETQYF.